This is a list of T cell receptor beta chains from one sample in a study of T cell responses to AZD1222 COVID-19 vaccine. The data were produced by immunoSEQ multiplex PCR, yet TCRdb's version contains in-frame clones alone and is incomplete. The repertoire consists of around 130,000 clones, with 70% to 90% occurring once and the leading ten covering around a tenth. The specimen was peripheral blood, collected 28 days after the second AZD1222 dose. The receptors originated from an adult who received the AZD1222 COVID-19 vaccine. Both conserved end residues are part of each CDR3. Fields, in order: V gene, clone size, D gene, J gene, CDR3 protein, CDR3 DNA. D genes are given only for firm matches. A row's size may be missing; if present it is once, few, many or a size class.

v_call: TRBV2
clone_size: NA
d_call: NA
j_call: TRBJ1-1
cdr3_aa: CASSEGGSYTEAFF
cdr3_nt: TGTGCCAGCAGTGAAGGGGGCAGTTACACTGAAGCTTTCTTT

v_call: TRBV2
clone_size: NA
d_call: NA
j_call: TRBJ1-3
cdr3_aa: CASSDTRWTIYF
cdr3_nt: TGTGCCAGCAGTGACACCCGGTGGACCATATATTTT

v_call: TRBV2
clone_size: NA
d_call: NA
j_call: TRBJ2-5
cdr3_aa: CASSEALEVGETQYF
cdr3_nt: TGTGCCAGCAGTGAAGCGCTTGAGGTAGGAGAGACCCAGTACTTC

v_call: TRBV5-8
clone_size: NA
d_call: TRBD1
j_call: TRBJ2-1
cdr3_aa: CASSLKGRGSYNEQFF
cdr3_nt: TGTGCCAGCAGCTTGAAGGGCAGGGGGTCCTACAATGAGCAGTTCTTC

v_call: TRBV29-1
clone_size: medium-sized
d_call: NA
j_call: TRBJ1-5
cdr3_aa: CSVGEGPYQPQHF
cdr3_nt: TGCAGCGTTGGGGAGGGGCCATATCAGCCCCAGCATTTT

v_call: TRBV9
clone_size: NA
d_call: NA
j_call: TRBJ2-5
cdr3_aa: CASSEGPGETQYF
cdr3_nt: TGTGCCAGCAGCGAGGGACCGGGAGAGACCCAGTACTTC

v_call: TRBV6-5
clone_size: NA
d_call: NA
j_call: TRBJ2-7
cdr3_aa: CASSYSRNGYEQYF
cdr3_nt: TGTGCCAGCAGTTACTCGAGGAACGGGTACGAGCAGTACTTC

v_call: TRBV7-2
clone_size: few
d_call: TRBD2
j_call: TRBJ2-1
cdr3_aa: CASSPGTTSYNEQFF
cdr3_nt: TGTGCCAGCAGCCCCGGGACTACTTCGTACAATGAGCAGTTCTTC

v_call: TRBV29-1
clone_size: NA
d_call: TRBD1
j_call: TRBJ1-2
cdr3_aa: CSVGDRAYGYTF
cdr3_nt: TGCAGCGTAGGGGACAGGGCTTATGGCTACACCTTC

v_call: TRBV6-5
clone_size: NA
d_call: NA
j_call: TRBJ1-1
cdr3_aa: CASSQGRDTEAFF
cdr3_nt: TGTGCCAGCAGCCAGGGGAGGGACACTGAAGCTTTCTTT

v_call: TRBV19
clone_size: NA
d_call: TRBD2
j_call: TRBJ2-1
cdr3_aa: CASSLRGRLLAAGSYNEQFF
cdr3_nt: TGTGCCAGTAGTCTCAGAGGCAGGCTGCTAGCGGCCGGCTCCTACAATGAGCAGTTCTTC

v_call: TRBV12-3/TRBV12-4
clone_size: NA
d_call: NA
j_call: TRBJ2-1
cdr3_aa: CASSLVNEQFF
cdr3_nt: TGTGCCAGCAGTCTAGTAAATGAGCAGTTCTTC

v_call: TRBV6-5
clone_size: NA
d_call: NA
j_call: TRBJ1-2
cdr3_aa: CASSYSRGGNYGYTF
cdr3_nt: TGTGCCAGCAGTTACTCGAGAGGGGGAAACTATGGCTACACCTTC

v_call: TRBV18
clone_size: NA
d_call: NA
j_call: TRBJ2-1
cdr3_aa: CASSPPGNEQFF
cdr3_nt: TGTGCCAGCTCACCACCTGGAAACGAGCAGTTCTTC

v_call: TRBV3-1/TRBV3-2
clone_size: NA
d_call: NA
j_call: TRBJ1-5
cdr3_aa: CASSQERGPQHF
cdr3_nt: TGTGCCAGCAGCCAAGAGCGTGGGCCCCAGCATTTT

v_call: TRBV7-2
clone_size: NA
d_call: NA
j_call: TRBJ1-1
cdr3_aa: CASSFGVPGTEAFF
cdr3_nt: TGTGCCAGCAGCTTCGGGGTCCCGGGGACTGAAGCTTTCTTT

v_call: TRBV19
clone_size: once
d_call: NA
j_call: TRBJ1-6
cdr3_aa: CASSEGTYSPLHF
cdr3_nt: TGTGCCAGTAGTGAGGGGACTTATTCACCCCTCCACTTT

v_call: TRBV4-1
clone_size: NA
d_call: TRBD2
j_call: TRBJ2-1
cdr3_aa: CASSQPTSGSHHEQFF
cdr3_nt: TGCGCCAGCAGCCAACCCACTAGCGGGAGCCACCATGAGCAGTTCTTC

v_call: TRBV28
clone_size: NA
d_call: TRBD2
j_call: TRBJ2-7
cdr3_aa: CASSPPGTSGFPEQYF
cdr3_nt: TGTGCCAGCAGTCCCCCCGGGACTAGCGGGTTTCCCGAGCAGTACTTC

v_call: TRBV11-2
clone_size: NA
d_call: NA
j_call: TRBJ1-2
cdr3_aa: CASSSPSTDSGGYTF
cdr3_nt: TGTGCCAGCAGCTCCCCATCGACCGACAGCGGTGGCTACACCTTC

v_call: TRBV18
clone_size: NA
d_call: NA
j_call: TRBJ1-6
cdr3_aa: CASSPFRAEDSPLHF
cdr3_nt: TGTGCCAGCTCACCGTTCAGGGCTGAGGATTCACCCCTCCACTTT

v_call: TRBV6-5
clone_size: NA
d_call: NA
j_call: TRBJ1-2
cdr3_aa: CASSLTGSDGYTF
cdr3_nt: TGTGCCAGCAGTCTCACAGGGAGCGATGGCTACACCTTC

v_call: TRBV5-4
clone_size: NA
d_call: TRBD2
j_call: TRBJ2-1
cdr3_aa: CASSSGTSGREHEQFF
cdr3_nt: TGTGCCAGCAGCAGTGGGACTAGCGGGAGGGAACATGAGCAGTTCTTC

v_call: TRBV6-5
clone_size: NA
d_call: NA
j_call: TRBJ1-4
cdr3_aa: CASSYSARTNEKLFF
cdr3_nt: TGTGCCAGCAGTTACTCGGCTAGGACTAATGAAAAACTGTTTTTT

v_call: TRBV27
clone_size: NA
d_call: TRBD1
j_call: TRBJ2-1
cdr3_aa: CAARRGTGPISEQFF
cdr3_nt: TGTGCCGCCCGACGAGGGACAGGCCCTATAAGTGAGCAGTTCTTC

v_call: TRBV7-9
clone_size: NA
d_call: NA
j_call: TRBJ1-3
cdr3_aa: CASSPRGSSGNTIYF
cdr3_nt: TGTGCCAGCAGCCCCCGGGGGAGCTCTGGAAACACCATATATTTT

v_call: TRBV6-5
clone_size: NA
d_call: NA
j_call: TRBJ2-1
cdr3_aa: CASSYRESLVNEQFF
cdr3_nt: TGTGCCAGCAGTTACAGGGAGTCGCTCGTGAATGAGCAGTTCTTC

v_call: TRBV27
clone_size: NA
d_call: NA
j_call: TRBJ1-1
cdr3_aa: CASSLGHFTEAFF
cdr3_nt: TGTGCCAGCAGTTTGGGACATTTCACTGAAGCTTTCTTT

v_call: TRBV10-2
clone_size: NA
d_call: NA
j_call: TRBJ1-1
cdr3_aa: CASSVSRDTEAFF
cdr3_nt: TGCGCCAGCAGTGTTTCCCGAGACACTGAAGCTTTCTTT

v_call: TRBV7-8
clone_size: NA
d_call: NA
j_call: TRBJ2-7
cdr3_aa: CASSLGWAGMAYEQYF
cdr3_nt: TGTGCCAGCAGCTTAGGTTGGGCAGGGATGGCCTACGAGCAGTACTTC

v_call: TRBV16
clone_size: few
d_call: NA
j_call: TRBJ1-5
cdr3_aa: CASSQLGGEPQHF
cdr3_nt: TGTGCCAGCAGCCAATTGGGTGGAGAGCCCCAGCATTTT

v_call: TRBV2
clone_size: NA
d_call: TRBD1
j_call: TRBJ2-1
cdr3_aa: CASSHPGQALF
cdr3_nt: TGTGCCAGCAGTCATCCGGGACAGGCCCTCTTC

v_call: TRBV27
clone_size: NA
d_call: TRBD1
j_call: TRBJ2-5
cdr3_aa: CASSLHSQGAEHF
cdr3_nt: TGTGCCAGCAGTTTGCACTCCCAGGGGGCCGAGCACTTC

v_call: TRBV2
clone_size: NA
d_call: NA
j_call: TRBJ1-2
cdr3_aa: CASSELGRPGGYTF
cdr3_nt: TGTGCCAGCAGTGAACTCGGGAGGCCGGGGGGCTACACCTTC

v_call: TRBV3-1/TRBV3-2
clone_size: few
d_call: NA
j_call: TRBJ1-5
cdr3_aa: CASSYYSNQPQHF
cdr3_nt: TGTGCCAGCAGCTACTATAGCAATCAGCCCCAGCATTTT